Presented here are 8 T cell receptor beta chains from one specimen sequenced in a study of shared clonotypes between healthy human individuals. Only in-frame clones appear in the TCRdb table, and some are missing; sequencing was by immunoSEQ multiplex PCR. The sample shows 2.3 million or so clones, approximately 95% of them seen only once. The specimen was naive CD4+ T cells from PBMCs. The subset: CD45RA+ positively selected. These receptors came from a man younger than 35 in good health. Some clones in this sample may be carry-over from other donors' samples.

The table lists this clone with a few counts. The V and J genes are TRBV5-1 and TRBJ1-1; no firm D call. Trimming took 7 bases from V and 4 from J, leaving 14 bases between them. There are 13 residues in the CDR3. CDR1 and CDR2 from the germline V gene are SGHRS and YFSETQ. The CDR3 region is CASGRAGVTEAFF. CDR3 DNA sequence: TGCGCCAGCGGTCGGGCGGGTGTCACTGAAGCTTTCTTT.

CDR3 sequence (DNA): TGCGCCAGCAGCCAAGATTTCGGGCTTCCGGCGGGCTATTTT. Amino acids: CASSQDFGLPAGYF. The rearrangement uses TRBV4-1 and TRBJ2-3, with D perhaps matching TRBD2 (5 bases). V was trimmed by 0 bases and J by 15 bases, leaving 19 bases between them. In germline, CDR1 is MGHRA, CDR2 YSYEKL. This CDR3 region has 14 residues.

This clone came up a few times. The chain is built from TRBV19 and TRBJ2-7; D gene uncertain. V lost 3 bases, J lost 1 base, and 10 bases lay in between. The CDR3 spans 14 residues. Germline loops: CDR1 LNHDA, CDR2 SQIVND (reference sequence). The CDR3, as DNA: TGTGCCAGTAGTATGGCTGCCAGATCCTACGAGCAGTACTTC. Translated: CASSMAARSYEQYF.

The chain recombines TRBV2 with TRBJ1-5, with D tentatively TRBD1 (5 bases). V lost 5 bases and J lost 1, with 12 bases in between. Germline V CDR1 and CDR2: SNHLY, FYNNEI. CDR3 length: 15 amino acids. The DNA of the CDR3 is TGTGCCAGCAGTAAGCAGGGTAGGAGCAATCAGCCCCAGCATTTT. It yields the protein CASSKQGRSNQPQHF.

The genes are TRBV27 and TRBJ2-7, with 7 bases fitting TRBD1. After removal of 5 bases from V and 1 base from J, the junction contained 5 bases not matched to a gene. This CDR3 spans 14 amino acids. Germline-derived CDR1 and CDR2 are MNHEY and SMNVEV (reference sequence). The CDR3 is CASSPWTGSYEQYF. CDR3 in DNA: TGTGCCAGCAGTCCGTGGACAGGATCCTACGAGCAGTACTTC.

The rearrangement uses TRBV6-1 and TRBJ2-2, with a weak D call TRBD1 (5 bases). Germline V CDR1 and CDR2: MNHNS, SASEGT. Trimming left V 4 bases short and J 5 bases short, with 14 bases between. The CDR3 runs 15 residues. CDR3 loop: CASSADFKGTGELFF. The CDR3 DNA reads as TGTGCCAGCAGTGCCGACTTCAAGGGGACCGGGGAGCTGTTTTTT.

J is TRBJ1-2 and V is TRBV4-1; the D gene is possibly TRBD1 (5 bases). The V end lost 0 bases, the J end lost 4 bases, and 15 bases lay between the germline ends. From germline, CDR1 is MGHRA and CDR2 YSYEKL. The CDR3 length is 16 residues. The CDR3 region has the DNA TGCGCCAGCAGCCAAGATTGGGGCAAGACTCTCTATGGCTACACCTTC. Translation: CASSQDWGKTLYGYTF.

This clone has just a few counts. This chain links TRBV28 with TRBJ1-1, with D possibly being TRBD1 (5 bases). Germline V gene sequence: CDR1 MDHEN, CDR2 SYDVKM. V was shortened by 5 bases and J by 9 bases, with 16 bases between the two germline ends. CDR3 length: 13 residues. The CDR3 coding sequence is TGTGCCAGCAGTCCCCAGACGCGGGGCAAAGCTTTCTTT. Translation: CASSPQTRGKAFF.